Shown below are 7 T cell receptor beta chains from a single sample sequenced in a study of metastatic and nonmetastatic thyroid tumors. TCRdb reanalyzed the PCR reads via MiXCR. The data show about 53,000 clones, 20% to 25% seen once. All patients were treatment-naive before thyroid surgery. The sample was blood. The receptors derive from a female donor with papillary thyroid cancer or a benign thyroid nodule (not recorded which). Some clones in this sample may be carry-over from other donors' samples.

This clone was found many times. The chain uses TRBV5-4 and TRBJ2-5; D might be TRBD1 (5 bases). Germline V gene lookup returns CDR1 SGHNT and CDR2 YYREEE (reference sequence). V was trimmed by 1 base and J by 1 base, leaving 8 bases between them. The length of the CDR3 is 14 residues. The CDR3 protein is CASSLSDIQETQYF. CDR3 coding DNA: TGTGCCAGCAGCTTGTCGGACATCCAAGAGACCCAGTACTTC.

This clone was seen repeatedly, ten times or more. Different DNA sequences within this sample yield the same CDR3. The rearrangement uses TRBV4-1 and TRBJ2-1, with TRBD2 matching over 8 bases. With V trimmed by 1 base and J by 1 base, 9 bases remained unmatched. The CDR3 has 18 residues. Germline V lookup: CDR1 MGHRA, CDR2 YSYEKL. CDR3 region: CASSQGVIREGSYNEQFF. The CDR3 region has the DNA TGCGCCAGCAGCCAAGGGGTGATACGGGAGGGGTCCTACAATGAGCAGTTCTTC.

This clone showed up just a few times. The chain uses TRBV6-1 and TRBJ2-1, with D hard to call. Germline V gene data show CDR1 as MNHNS and CDR2 as SASEGT. The CDR3 length is 12 residues. Trimming shortened V by 1 base and J by 12 bases, and 10 bases separated the two germline ends. Here the CDR3 reads CASSEVTTVQFF. The CDR3 DNA sequence: TGTGCCAGCAGTGAAGTGACAACGGTGCAGTTCTTC.

This clone was recorded at least ten times. In the same sample, other DNA sequences code for this CDR3. The gene calls are TRBV11-2 and TRBJ2-1, with D unresolved. The CDR3 runs to 13 residues. CDR1 is SGHAT, CDR2 FQNNGV, per germline. Trimming removed 2 bases at V and 7 bases at J, with 9 bases between. This CDR3 reads CASSLIRRNEQFF. The CDR3 DNA is TGTGCCAGCAGCTTAATAAGAAGGAATGAGCAGTTCTTC.

This clone was picked up a small number of times. This may arise from a read error, as a much more abundant clone is one base away. This chain connects TRBV28 to TRBJ2-1; D gene unclear. V lost 7 bases and J 13 bases, leaving 32 bases between the germline ends. CDR3 length equals 17 residues. Germline V lookup: CDR1 MDHEN, CDR2 SYDVKM. The CDR3, as DNA: TGTGCCAGCACCCCCGGCGCAGGTTTTGAAAGCCTAGAGACCCAGTTCTTC. It specifies CASTPGAGFESLETQFF.

Concerning this clone itself: At one end the junction does not follow the germline gene, possibly because of a read error. The gene calls are TRBV18 and TRBJ2-7, with a weak D call TRBD2 (5 bases). Germline CDR1 reads KGHSH; CDR2 reads LQKENI. The CDR3 is 14 residues long. The CDR3 here is CASSPVTTSYEQYF. The CDR3 coding sequence is TGTGCCAGCTCGCCCGTGACTACCTCCTACGAACAGTACTTC.

The V and J genes are TRBV4-1 and TRBJ1-2; D gene ambiguous. Germline assignment: CDR1 MGHRA and CDR2 YSYEKL. The CDR3 consists of 13 residues. V gave up 1 base and J gave up 4 bases, with 7 bases separating them. In DNA form, the CDR3 reads TGCGCCAGCAGCCAAGGGGCGTCCTATGGCTACACCTTC. This translates into CASSQGASYGYTF.